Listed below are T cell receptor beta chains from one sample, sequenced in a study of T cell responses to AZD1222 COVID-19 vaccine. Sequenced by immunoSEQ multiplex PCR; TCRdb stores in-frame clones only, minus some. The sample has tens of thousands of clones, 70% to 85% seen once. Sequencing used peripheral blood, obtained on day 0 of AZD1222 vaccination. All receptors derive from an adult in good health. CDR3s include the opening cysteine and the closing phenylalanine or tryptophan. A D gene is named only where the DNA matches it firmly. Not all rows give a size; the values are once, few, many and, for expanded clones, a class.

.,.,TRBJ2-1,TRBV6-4,TGTGCCAGCAGTGACGATAGTCGGAGCTCCTACAATGAGCAGTTCTTC,CASSDDSRSSYNEQFF
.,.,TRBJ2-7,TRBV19,TGTGCCAGTAGTATAGTTTGGGGGTCCTACGAGCAGTACTTC,CASSIVWGSYEQYF
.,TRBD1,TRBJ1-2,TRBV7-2,TGTGCCAGCAGCTTGGGACAGGGCGGCTACACCTTC,CASSLGQGGYTF
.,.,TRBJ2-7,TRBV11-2,TGTGCCAGCAGCTTAGATAGGCTAGTCTACGAGCAGTACTTC,CASSLDRLVYEQYF
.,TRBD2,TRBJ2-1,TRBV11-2,TGTGCCAGCAGCCCGGGGGGTCCCAATGAGCAGTTCTTC,CASSPGGPNEQFF
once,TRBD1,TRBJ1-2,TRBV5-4,TGTGCCAGCAACATAGGGGGCGCGGGCTATGGCTACACCTTC,CASNIGGAGYGYTF
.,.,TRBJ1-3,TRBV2,TGTGCCAGCAGTGAAGCCCGCAGTGGAAACACCATATATTTT,CASSEARSGNTIYF
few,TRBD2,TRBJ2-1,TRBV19,TGTGCCAGTAGTATGGCACTAGCGGGAGGGCCGTACAATGAGCAGTTCTTC,CASSMALAGGPYNEQFF
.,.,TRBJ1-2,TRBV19,TGTGCCAGTAGTATCGGAGGAGGGCAGGTTATGAGGGGCTACACCTTC,CASSIGGGQVMRGYTF
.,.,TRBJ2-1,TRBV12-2,TGTGCAAGTCGCGCGAGTAGCGGAGGCCCCTACAATGAGCAGTTCTTC,CASRASSGGPYNEQFF
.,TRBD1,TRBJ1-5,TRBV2,TGTGCCAGCAGTCTGACAGGGCTGCCCCAGCATTTT,CASSLTGLPQHF
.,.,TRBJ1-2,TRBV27,TGTGCCAGCAGTCCCCTCCTAGACAATAACTATGGCTACACCTTC,CASSPLLDNNYGYTF
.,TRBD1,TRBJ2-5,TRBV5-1,TGCGCCAGCAGCTTGGGGGGACAGGAGGGGACCCAGTACTTC,CASSLGGQEGTQYF
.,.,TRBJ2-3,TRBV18,TGTGCCAGCTCACCAACACGGGCTACTGGCCCCGGTACGCAGTATTTT,CASSPTRATGPGTQYF
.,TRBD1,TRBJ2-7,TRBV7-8,TGTGCCAGCAGCCTGGGACAGGGAAGGGAGCAGTACTTC,CASSLGQGREQYF
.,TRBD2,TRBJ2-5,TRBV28,TGTGCCAGCAGTTCTAGCGGGAGCGATTACTTC,CASSSSGSDYF
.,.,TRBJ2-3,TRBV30,TGTGCCTGGACAAGGGGGTGGCGCGCGGATACGCAGTATTTT,CAWTRGWRADTQYF
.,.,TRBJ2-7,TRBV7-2,TGTGCCAGCAGCTTTGGTGGGACCCCCTACGAGCAGTACTTC,CASSFGGTPYEQYF
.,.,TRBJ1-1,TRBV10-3,TGTGCCATCAGGGGGCAGCAAAGAATGAACACTGAAGCTTTCTTT,CAIRGQQRMNTEAFF
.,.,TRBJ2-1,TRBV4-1,TGCGCCAGCAGCCAAGTTTTGTCAAGGCAGTTCTTC,CASSQVLSRQFF
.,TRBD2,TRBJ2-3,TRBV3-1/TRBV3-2,TGTGCCAGCAGCCAAGATTCGGGGGGGCGGTCAGATACGCAGTATTTT,CASSQDSGGRSDTQYF
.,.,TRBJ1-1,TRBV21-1,TGTGCCAGCAGCAAAGTAGGAAGACAGGGGGACGAAATGAACACTGAAGCTTTCTTT,CASSKVGRQGDEMNTEAFF